This T cell receptor beta chain emerged from a study of identical twins. Notes on the study in general: While abundant cord blood beta clonotypes carried fewer insertions, memory repertoires showed no such pattern.

V shed 0 bases and J 8 bases; nucleotides not matched to a gene: 8. The CDR3 has 15 amino acids. The germline V gene encodes CDR1 LGHNA and CDR2 YSLEER. This clonotype has only a few counts. The target antigen is unknown. All donors were healthy, and all were Caucasian. TCRdb passed the 5' RACE reads through MiXCR, listing each CDR3 protein once. The repertoire includes 450,000 or so distinct CDR3 sequences, around 24% of them detected once, and 2.5% to 3.5% sits in the top ten. These data were likewise used in another study, on T cells expressing NK-cell markers.

This sequence joins TRBV4-3 and TRBJ2-3; TRBD1 agrees at 7 bases. The clonotype originates from a woman between 18 and 29 years old in good health. What was sequenced was CD4+ T cells sorted from blood. In DNA, the CDR3 is TGCGCCAGCAGCCAAGACGACAGGGCAGTCACTACGCAGTATTTT. Encoded protein: CASSQDDRAVTTQYF.